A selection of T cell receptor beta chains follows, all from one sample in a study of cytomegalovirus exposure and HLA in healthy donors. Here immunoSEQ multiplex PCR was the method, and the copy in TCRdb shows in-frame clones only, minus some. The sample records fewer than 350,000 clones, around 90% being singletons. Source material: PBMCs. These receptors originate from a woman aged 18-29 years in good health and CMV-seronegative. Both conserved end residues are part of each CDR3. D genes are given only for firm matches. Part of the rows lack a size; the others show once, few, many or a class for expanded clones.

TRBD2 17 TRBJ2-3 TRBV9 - CASSVEARGGPTDTQYF TGTGCCAGCAGCGTAGAAGCTCGCGGGGGACCCACAGATACGCAGTATTTT
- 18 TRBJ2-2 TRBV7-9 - CASSLAASPRITGGELFF TGTGCCAGCAGCTTAGCCGCCAGTCCCAGAATAACGGGCGGGGAGCTGTTTTTT
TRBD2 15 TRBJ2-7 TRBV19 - CASSSPTSGSYEQYF TGTGCCAGTAGTAGTCCCACTAGCGGATCCTACGAGCAGTACTTC
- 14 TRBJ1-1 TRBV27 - CASSNNRQVFKAFF TGTGCCAGCAGTAACAATCGACAGGTTTTTAAAGCTTTCTTT
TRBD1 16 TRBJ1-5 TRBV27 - CASSFHGQGANQPQHF TGTGCCAGCAGTTTCCACGGACAGGGGGCCAATCAGCCCCAGCATTTT
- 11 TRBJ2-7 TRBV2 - CASIQGYEQYF TGTGCCAGCATACAGGGCTACGAGCAGTACTTC
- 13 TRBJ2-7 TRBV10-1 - CASSPRGGYEQYF TGCGCCAGCAGCCCACGGGGAGGCTACGAGCAGTACTTC
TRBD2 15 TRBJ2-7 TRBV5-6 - CASSGDAGGLYEQYF TGTGCCAGCAGCGGTGACGCGGGGGGGCTCTACGAGCAGTACTTC
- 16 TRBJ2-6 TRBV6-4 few CASSDSKGSGANVLTF TGTGCCAGCAGTGACTCGAAGGGGTCTGGGGCCAACGTCCTGACTTTC
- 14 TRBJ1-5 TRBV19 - CASRSGYSNQPQHF TGTGCCAGTAGGTCGGGATATAGCAATCAGCCCCAGCATTTT
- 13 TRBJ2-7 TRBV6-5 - CASSYSRTYEQYF TGTGCCAGCAGTTACTCGCGTACCTACGAGCAGTACTTC
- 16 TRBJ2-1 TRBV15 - CATSRERGVSYNEQFF TGTGCCACCAGCAGAGAGCGCGGGGTCTCCTACAATGAGCAGTTCTTC
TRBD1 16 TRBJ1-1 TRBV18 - CASSLRDRGRNTEAFF TGTGCCAGCTCACTCCGGGACAGGGGACGGAACACTGAAGCTTTCTTT
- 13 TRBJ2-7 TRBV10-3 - CAITETGSGEQYF TGTGCCATCACCGAAACGGGGTCGGGCGAGCAGTACTTC
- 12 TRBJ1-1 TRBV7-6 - CASSSSTLEAFF -
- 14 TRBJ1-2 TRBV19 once CASWDQQGFYGYTF TGTGCCAGTTGGGACCAACAGGGCTTTTATGGCTACACCTTC
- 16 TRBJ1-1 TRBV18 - CASSLTGAKTNTEAFF TGTGCCAGCTCACTAACCGGAGCGAAGACGAACACTGAAGCTTTCTTT
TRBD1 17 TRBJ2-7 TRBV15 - CATSRVRSGQGAREQYF TGTGCCACCAGCAGAGTCCGCTCGGGACAGGGGGCAAGGGAGCAGTACTTC
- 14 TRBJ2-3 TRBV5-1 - CASSSFSSTDTQYF TGCGCCAGCAGCTCCTTCTCTAGCACAGATACGCAGTATTTT
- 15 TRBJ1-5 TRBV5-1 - CASSAGDMGNQPQHF TGCGCCAGCAGCGCGGGGGACATGGGCAATCAGCCCCAGCATTTT
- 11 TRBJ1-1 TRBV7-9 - CASRQGPEAFF TGTGCCAGCAGACAGGGCCCTGAAGCTTTCTTT
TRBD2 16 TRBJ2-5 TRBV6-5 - CASSFIRASGDETQYF TGTGCCAGCAGTTTTATCAGGGCTAGCGGGGATGAGACCCAGTACTTC
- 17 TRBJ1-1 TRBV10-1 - CASSPPSWGRENTEAFF TGCGCCAGCAGTCCCCCCTCGTGGGGCAGGGAGAACACTGAAGCTTTCTTT
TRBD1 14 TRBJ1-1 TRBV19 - CASRQGGFGTEAFF TGTGCCAGCAGACAGGGTGGATTCGGCACTGAAGCTTTCTTT
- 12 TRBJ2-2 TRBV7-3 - CSSSQPAGELFF TGTTCCAGCAGCCAACCAGCCGGGGAGCTGTTTTTT
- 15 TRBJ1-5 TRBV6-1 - CASSGGRYNQRPQHF TGTGCCAGCAGCGGGGGACGGTACAATCAGCGGCCCCAGCATTTT
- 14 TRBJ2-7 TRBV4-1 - CASSQDGRLDEQYF TGCGCCAGCAGCCAAGATGGGAGGTTGGACGAGCAGTACTTC
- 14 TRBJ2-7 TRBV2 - CASRSRASSYEQYF TGTGCCAGCAGGTCCAGGGCATCATCCTACGAGCAGTACTTC
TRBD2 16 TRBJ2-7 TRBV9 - CASSVGSGLAGDEQYF TGTGCCAGCAGCGTAGGTTCGGGACTAGCGGGGGACGAGCAGTACTTC
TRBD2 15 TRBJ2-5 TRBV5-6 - CASSLIVGLAPTQYF TGTGCCAGCAGCTTAATTGTGGGACTAGCTCCGACCCAGTACTTC
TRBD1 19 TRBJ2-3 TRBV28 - CASSPLPDRGPPSTDTQYF TGTGCCAGCAGTCCCCTCCCAGACAGGGGGCCTCCTAGCACAGATACGCAGTATTTT
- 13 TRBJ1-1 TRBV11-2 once CASSTGTQHEAFF TGTGCCAGCAGCACCGGGACTCAACATGAAGCTTTCTTT
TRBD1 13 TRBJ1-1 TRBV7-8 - CASSSTGVAEAFF TGTGCCAGCAGCTCAACAGGGGTTGCTGAAGCTTTCTTT
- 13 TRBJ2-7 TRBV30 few CAWMGAGAYEQYF TGTGCCTGGATGGGGGCGGGGGCTTACGAGCAGTACTTC
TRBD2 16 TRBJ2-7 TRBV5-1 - CASSENLAGGHYEQYF TGCGCCAGCAGCGAGAACCTAGCGGGGGGGCACTACGAGCAGTACTTC
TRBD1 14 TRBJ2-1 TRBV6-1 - CASNLRDRYNEQFF TGTGCCAGCAACCTCCGGGACAGGTACAATGAGCAGTTCTTC
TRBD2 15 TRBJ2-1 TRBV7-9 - CASSSTSGGHNEQFF TGTGCCAGCAGCTCCACTAGCGGGGGTCACAATGAGCAGTTCTTC
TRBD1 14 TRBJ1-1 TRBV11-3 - CASSRTGLDTEAFF TGTGCCAGCAGCAGGACAGGGCTTGACACTGAAGCTTTCTTT
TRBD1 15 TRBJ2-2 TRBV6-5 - CASSVNTGGTGELFF TGTGCCAGCAGCGTAAACACAGGGGGCACCGGGGAGCTGTTTTTT
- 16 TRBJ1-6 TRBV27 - CASSPTISSYNSPLHF TGTGCCAGCAGTCCGACTATTAGCTCCTATAATTCACCCCTCCACTTT
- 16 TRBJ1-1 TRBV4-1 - CASSQGRGGVGTEAFF TGCGCCAGCAGCCAAGGGAGGGGTGGGGTGGGCACTGAAGCTTTCTTT
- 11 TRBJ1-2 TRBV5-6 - CASSERGGYTF TGTGCCAGCAGCGAACGGGGTGGCTACACCTTC
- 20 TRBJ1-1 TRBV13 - CASTFPPGGRSPDLNTEAFF TGTGCCAGCACCTTCCCACCGGGGGGCAGGTCGCCCGACTTGAACACTGAAGCTTTCTTT
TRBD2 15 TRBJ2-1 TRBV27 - CASSFLAGGVNEQFF TGTGCCAGCAGTTTTCTAGCGGGGGGGGTAAATGAGCAGTTCTTC
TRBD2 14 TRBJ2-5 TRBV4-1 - CASRSTGGQETQYF TGCGCCAGCAGAAGTACGGGGGGCCAAGAGACCCAGTACTTC
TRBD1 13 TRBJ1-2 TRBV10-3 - CAISESTGGGYTF TGTGCCATCAGTGAGTCTACAGGGGGTGGCTACACCTTC
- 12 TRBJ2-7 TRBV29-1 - CSVVVTSYEQYF TGCAGCGTTGTCGTCACTTCCTACGAGCAGTACTTC
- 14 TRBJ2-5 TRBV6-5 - CASTEGGHQETQYF TGTGCCAGCACCGAAGGAGGTCACCAAGAGACCCAGTACTTC
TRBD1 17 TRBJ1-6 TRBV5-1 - CASSLGGAGGHNSPLHF TGCGCCAGCAGCTTGGGTGGGGCAGGGGGCCACAATTCACCCCTCCACTTT
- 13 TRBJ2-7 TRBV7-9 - CASSLGGLYEQYF TGTGCCAGCAGCTTAGGGGGGCTCTACGAGCAGTACTTC
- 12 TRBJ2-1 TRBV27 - CASSPAGDEQFF TGTGCCAGCAGTCCAGCAGGCGATGAGCAGTTCTTC
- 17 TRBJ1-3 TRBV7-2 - CASSLLSVAGGGNTIYF TGTGCCAGCAGCCTACTCTCGGTAGCGGGAGGGGGAAACACCATATATTTT
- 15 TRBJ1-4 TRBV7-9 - CASSLGRESNEKLFF TGTGCCAGCAGCTTAGGGAGGGAGAGCAATGAAAAACTGTTTTTT
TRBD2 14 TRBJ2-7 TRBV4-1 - CASSQGTSDFEQYF TGCGCCAGCAGCCAAGGGACTAGCGACTTCGAGCAGTACTTC
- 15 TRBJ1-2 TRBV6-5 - CASSSLTGRIHGYTF TGTGCCAGCAGTTCCCTTACAGGGCGTATCCATGGCTACACCTTC
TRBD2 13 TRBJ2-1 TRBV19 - CASRTSGVIEQFF TGTGCCTCAAGGACTAGCGGGGTCATTGAGCAGTTCTTC